This T cell receptor beta chain emerged from a study of T cells after yellow fever vaccination. TCRdb used MiXCR to reprocess the 5' RACE reads, holding one entry per CDR3 protein. The sample gives hundreds of thousands of distinct CDR3 sequences, roughly 3.5% of which show up once; about a quarter is in the top ten. Between the trimmed V and J ends, which lost 3 bases and 1 base, there was a span of 12 bases. This CDR3 has 15 residues. Germline V gene data show CDR1 as KGHSH and CDR2 as LQKENI. The J gene is TRBJ1-1, the V gene TRBV18; D remains ambiguous. Here the sequenced sample was PBMCs, taken on the day of the yellow fever booster vaccination. The TCR comes from a man younger than 35 who received the YFV17D yellow fever vaccine. CDR3 nucleotide sequence: TGTGCCAGCTCACCCGGACTGGCCTCGAACACTGAAGCTTTCTTT. Residues: CASSPGLASNTEAFF.